What follows are 29 T cell receptor beta chains derived from one specimen sequenced in a study of chemoradiotherapy in HPV16-positive cancers. Produced via immunoSEQ multiplex PCR; TCRdb's table is partial and in-frame only. The repertoire has nearly 5,500 clones, approximately 90% of them found once; the top ten carry 1.5% to 2%. The starting material was blood, obtained from a patient who underwent chemoradiotherapy. Receptor source: a human donor with HPV-associated anogenital cancer.

The rearrangement joins TRBV4-3 to TRBJ2-6; the match to TRBD1 covers 7 bases. The germline CDR1 and CDR2 sequences are LGHNA and YSLEER. The J segment lost 0 bases and the V segment lost 3 bases, leaving 11 bases of the junction unmatched. The CDR3 sequence is 19 residues long. CDR3 region: CASSHARTGNPSGANVLTF. The CDR3 DNA sequence: TGCGCCAGCAGCCACGCACGGACAGGTAATCCCTCTGGGGCCAACGTCCTGACTTTC.

In this sample, this clone turned up a few times. The gene calls are TRBV7-8 and TRBJ2-5; 13 bases fit TRBD2. Unmatched junction bases numbered 3, after V lost 6 bases and J lost 2 bases. The CDR3 length is 15 residues. Germline V gene data show CDR1 as SGHVS and CDR2 as FQNEAQ. CDR3 sequence: CASSLGLAGQETQYF. The CDR3 coding sequence is TGTGCCAGCAGTTTGGGACTAGCGGGACAAGAGACCCAGTACTTC. Filled out from reference TRBV7-8 and TRBJ2-5, the complete variable domain reads GAGVSQSPRYKVAKRGQDVALRCDPISGHVSLFWYQQALGQGPEFLTYFQNEAQLDKSGLPSDRFFAERPEGSVSTLKIQRTQQEDSAVYLCASSLGLAGQETQYFGPGTRLLVL.

This clone was counted a single time. The rearrangement joins TRBV4-1 to TRBJ2-1, with TRBD1 matching 8 bases. The CDR3 runs to 14 residues. Losses at the gene ends were 2 bases for V and 8 bases for J; bases not matched to a gene: 5. CDR1 and CDR2 (germline): MGHRA, YSYEKL. DNA for the CDR3: TGCGCCAGCAGCCAAAGGGGACAGGCGGATGAGCAGTTCTTC. Amino acids: CASSQRGQADEQFF.

V is TRBV6-4 and J is TRBJ2-2, with D unclear. This CDR3 is built from 15 residues. V was pared by 0 bases and J by 6 bases, with 11 bases between. CDR1 and CDR2 from the germline V gene are MRHNA and SNTAGT. This CDR3 is CASSDSPAKAGELFF. CDR3 sequence (DNA): TGTGCCAGCAGTGACTCGCCCGCAAAGGCCGGGGAGCTGTTTTTT.

This chain links TRBV6-1 with TRBJ1-6; 8 bases map to TRBD1. The CDR3 loop spans 13 amino acids. V gave up 7 bases and J gave up 8 bases; unmatched junction bases: 4. CDR1 MNHNS and CDR2 SASEGT come from the germline V gene. This CDR3 is CASNDRGHSPLHF. Here the CDR3 DNA reads TGTGCCAGCAATGACAGGGGACATTCACCCCTCCACTTT.

The gene calls are TRBV11-3 and TRBJ2-2; no clear D. V lost 5 bases, J lost 2 bases, and 15 bases lay in between. Looked up from germline, CDR1 is SGHNT and CDR2 is YENEEA. This CDR3 region has 16 residues. This chain's CDR3 is CASSPAWPGNTGELFF. DNA for the CDR3: TGTGCCAGCAGCCCAGCATGGCCCGGTAACACCGGGGAGCTGTTTTTT. Combining the CDR3 with reference TRBV11-3 and TRBJ2-2 gives the whole variable domain EAGVVQSPRYKIIEKKQPVAFWCNPISGHNTLYWYLQNLGQGPELLIRYENEEAVDDSQLPKDRFSAERLKGVDSTLKIQPAELGDSAVYLCASSPAWPGNTGELFFGEGSRLTVL.

V and J are TRBV19 and TRBJ1-1; D gene uncertain. The germline V and J ends were trimmed by 2 bases and 1 base, with 5 bases remaining between them. Looked up from germline, CDR1 is LNHDA and CDR2 is SQIVND (reference sequence). The CDR3 totals 13 residues. In DNA, the CDR3 is TGTGCCAGTAGTATAAAGACGAACACTGAAGCTTTCTTT. Amino acids: CASSIKTNTEAFF.

The V and J genes are TRBV29-1 and TRBJ2-2; no reliable D call. Germline values: CDR1 SQVTM, CDR2 ANQGSEA. This CDR3 contains 15 residues. Deletions cut 3 bases from V and 4 bases from J, with 15 bases between. CDR3 protein: CSVEGEPSSTGELFF. The CDR3 DNA reads as TGCAGCGTTGAGGGCGAACCTTCTTCCACCGGGGAGCTGTTTTTT.

The rearrangement joins TRBV4-3 to TRBJ2-5; the match to TRBD2 covers 8 bases. The V gene end was trimmed by 1 base and the J gene end by 4 bases; junction bases not matched to a gene: 11. CDR1 LGHNA and CDR2 YSLEER come from the germline V gene. CDR3 length equals 17 residues. CDR3 residues: CASSQGAPGGLRETQYF. CDR3 nucleotides: TGCGCCAGCAGCCAAGGGGCTCCGGGGGGGTTAAGAGAGACCCAGTACTTC.

This chain joins TRBV19 and TRBJ2-5, with 8 bases that match TRBD1. The J call may be mistaken, given a closer DNA end match to TRBJ2-7. Per germline, CDR1 LNHDA and CDR2 SQIVND (reference sequence). The CDR3 consists of 15 residues. CDR3 DNA sequence: TGTGCCAGTAGCCAGGGACAGGAGACCTCCTACGAGCAGTACTTC. Its protein product is CASSQGQETSYEQYF.

The chain is built from TRBV7-9 and TRBJ1-2; TRBD1 might be the D (5 bases). The ends were cut back, 10 bases at V and 6 bases at J, with 24 bases in the middle. The CDR3 spans 15 residues. In germline, CDR1 is SEHNR, CDR2 FQNEAQ (reference sequence). The CDR3 sequence: CATQGTPPLLHGYTF. In DNA, the CDR3 is TGTGCCACCCAGGGAACTCCACCCTTACTGCATGGCTACACCTTC.

This chain links TRBV15 with TRBJ2-2; 9 bases align to TRBD1. With V trimmed by 0 bases and J by 0 bases, 8 bases remained unmatched. The CDR3 runs to 19 residues. The germline V gene has CDR1 LNHNV and CDR2 YYDKDF (reference sequence). The CDR3 sequence: CATSRDLRGQGSNTGELFF. The CDR3 DNA sequence: TGTGCCACCAGCAGAGATCTTCGGGGACAGGGTTCGAACACCGGGGAGCTGTTTTTT. The full variable domain, with the rest looked up from reference TRBV15 and TRBJ2-2, is DAMVIQNPRYQVTQFGKPVTLSCSQTLNHNVMYWYQQKSSQAPKLLFHYYDKDFNNEADTPDNFQSRRPNTSFCFLDIRSPGLGDTAMYLCATSRDLRGQGSNTGELFFGEGSRLTVL.

CDR3 bases: TGTGCCAGCAGTGTATTCGGGAACACTGAAGCTTTCTTT. As protein: CASSVFGNTEAFF. This chain links TRBV2 with TRBJ1-1; no definite D call. V lost 4 bases and J lost 1, with 7 bases in between. This CDR3 is 13 amino acids long. Germline V gene sequence: CDR1 SNHLY, CDR2 FYNNEI.

The chain joins TRBV6-6 to TRBJ1-1, with TRBD1 matching 7 bases. The CDR3 has 16 residues. Trimming took 5 bases from V and 4 from J; bases not matched to a gene: 13. Germline V gene sequence: CDR1 MNHNY, CDR2 SVGAGI (reference sequence). The CDR3 region is CASSLTEQGWITEAFF. CDR3 DNA: TGTGCCAGCAGTCTCACCGAACAGGGGTGGATCACTGAAGCTTTCTTT.

V gene TRBV5-1 combines with J gene TRBJ2-7; D is ambiguous. From germline, CDR1 is SGHRS and CDR2 YFSETQ. With 5 bases removed from V and 0 bases from J, the gap between germline ends came to 18 bases. This CDR3 has 16 amino acids. DNA for the CDR3: TGCGCCAGCAGTCTCGGGTCCCTCTCGGGCTCCTACGAGCAGTACTTC. Protein product: CASSLGSLSGSYEQYF.

Comment on this clone: At one of its ends the junction is not consistent with the germline gene, which may arise from a read error. The rearrangement joins TRBV7-8 to TRBJ2-1; 13 nucleotides align to TRBD2. This CDR3 contains 13 residues. Germline V gene data show CDR1 as SGHVS and CDR2 as FQNEAQ. The CDR3 DNA follows: TGTGCCAGCAGCCCCAGGACTAGCGGGAGCATGGTCTTC. This translates into CASSPRTSGSMVF.

J is TRBJ1-3 and V is TRBV7-2; D gene uncertain. Trimming removed 2 bases at V and 0 bases at J, with 5 bases between. CDR1 SGHTA and CDR2 FQGNSA come from the germline V gene. The CDR3 is 14 amino acids. DNA for the CDR3: TGTGCCAGCAGCTTACAGCACTCTGGAAACACCATATATTTT. The encoded protein is CASSLQHSGNTIYF.

This clone was counted a single time. This rearrangement joins TRBV19 to TRBJ2-1; tentative D call: TRBD1 (5 bases). From germline, CDR1 is LNHDA and CDR2 SQIVND (reference sequence). The length of the CDR3 is 16 residues. Trimming shortened V by 0 bases and J by 2 bases, and 11 bases separated the two germline ends. The chain's CDR3 is CASSIDPQGPYNEQFF. CDR3 in DNA: TGTGCCAGTAGTATAGATCCCCAGGGCCCCTACAATGAGCAGTTCTTC. Based on the CDR3 plus reference TRBV19 and TRBJ2-1, the full variable domain is DGGITQSPKYLFRKEGQNVTLSCEQNLNHDAMYWYRQDPGQGLRLIYYSQIVNDFQKGDIAEGYSVSREKKESFPLTVTSAQKNPTAFYLCASSIDPQGPYNEQFFGPGTRLTVL.

The chain has TRBV5-1 and TRBJ2-5; 7 bases match TRBD2. V dropped 1 base and J dropped 2; count of bases not matched to a gene: 8. Germline V gene lookup returns CDR1 SGHRS and CDR2 YFSETQ. The CDR3 is made up of 16 amino acids. The CDR3 nucleotides read TGCGCCAGCAGCTTGAGGGCTAGCGGACCTCAAGAGACCCAGTACTTC. It encodes CASSLRASGPQETQYF.

The chain links TRBV19 to TRBJ2-7; 8 nucleotides match TRBD1. From germline, CDR1 is LNHDA and CDR2 SQIVND (reference sequence). This CDR3 contains 15 residues. V was pared by 4 bases and J by 4 bases, with 9 bases of the junction left unmatched. The CDR3 DNA follows: TGTGCCAGTAGTAGCAACTCCGACAGGGGATACGAGCAGTACTTC. It codes for CASSSNSDRGYEQYF.

The CDR3 DNA sequence: TGTGCCAGCAGCTTGTCAAGCTCCTATAATTCACCCCTCCACTTT. The encoded protein is CASSLSSSYNSPLHF. V gene TRBV5-5 combines with J gene TRBJ1-6; D is unresolved. Between the trimmed V and J ends, which lost 1 base and 0 bases, there was a span of 5 bases. The CDR3 extends over 15 amino acids. Germline-derived CDR1 and CDR2 are SGHKS and YYEKEE (reference sequence).

V is TRBV6-6 and J is TRBJ2-7, with D perhaps matching TRBD1 (6 bases). Per the germline V gene, CDR1 is MNHNY and CDR2 is SVGAGI (reference sequence). V lost 2 bases and J lost 1, with 6 bases in between. The CDR3 is made up of 13 amino acids. CDR3 coding DNA: TGTGCCAGCAGTTACGACAGGTCCTACGAGCAGTACTTC. This encodes CASSYDRSYEQYF.

This chain uses TRBV19 with TRBJ2-1; D is perhaps TRBD1 or TRBD2 (6 bases each). Deletions cut 2 bases from V and 7 bases from J, with 21 bases between. The germline gives CDR1 LNHDA, CDR2 SQIVND (reference sequence). This CDR3 region has 17 residues. For the CDR3, the DNA is TGTGCCAGTAGTATAAGGGGGGTCGGGTTTGGCGATAATGAGCAGTTCTTC. It specifies CASSIRGVGFGDNEQFF.

This sequence joins TRBV6-5 and TRBJ1-4, with TRBD1 identical over 9 bases. Germline V gives CDR1 MNHEY, CDR2 SVGAGI. V trimming: 4 bases; J trimming: 4 bases; junction bases outside the gene matches: 4. The CDR3 has 15 residues. The CDR3 DNA reads as TGTGCCAGCAGTTGGGGGACAGGGTTTAATGAAAAACTGTTTTTT. Amino acids: CASSWGTGFNEKLFF.

The chain employs TRBV6-1 and TRBJ2-2, with a possible D match to TRBD2 (7 bases). Germline assignment: CDR1 MNHNS and CDR2 SASEGT. Trimming pared 0 bases from V and 4 bases from J, leaving 12 bases between. The CDR3 sequence is 16 residues long. The CDR3 nucleotides are TGTGCCAGCAGTGAAGCCGGGGGGCGTGTCACCGGGGAGCTGTTTTTT. It translates to CASSEAGGRVTGELFF.

V usage is TRBV19 and J usage is TRBJ1-1; 9 nucleotides align to TRBD1. V trimming: 1 base; J trimming: 1 base; junction bases outside the gene matches: 10. There are 18 residues in the CDR3. CDR1 is LNHDA and CDR2 is SQIVND in the germline V gene (reference sequence). CDR3 in amino acids: CASSIGTGGYRENTEAFF. CDR3 DNA: TGTGCCAGTAGTATAGGAACAGGGGGCTATCGGGAGAACACTGAAGCTTTCTTT.

The rearrangement joins TRBV2 to TRBJ2-3; the D gene is possibly TRBD1 (6 bases). Germline loops: CDR1 SNHLY, CDR2 FYNNEI. Trimming took 0 bases from V and 6 from J, leaving 22 bases between them. The CDR3 is 18 amino acids. For the CDR3, the DNA is TGTGCCAGCAGTGAAGCGCTTCTGGGCGGACAGAGGGTTGATACGCAGTATTTT. Translated: CASSEALLGGQRVDTQYF.

V usage is TRBV19 and J usage is TRBJ1-2; no firm D call. This CDR3 comprises 11 residues. CDR1 and CDR2 (germline): LNHDA, SQIVND (reference sequence). The ends were cut back, 2 bases at V and 10 bases at J, with 8 bases in the middle. CDR3 sequence reads: CASSILEAYTF. DNA for the CDR3: TGTGCCAGTAGTATATTAGAGGCCTACACCTTC.

The chain has TRBV29-1 and TRBJ2-5; 8 nucleotides align to TRBD2. Looked up from germline, CDR1 is SQVTM and CDR2 is ANQGSEA. V dropped 6 bases and J dropped 1; count of bases not matched to a gene: 13. The CDR3 is 16 residues long. The CDR3 region is CSVGGGYANLQETQYF. The CDR3 DNA sequence: TGCAGCGTCGGGGGGGGTTACGCCAACCTCCAAGAGACCCAGTACTTC.